This paragraph covers one TCR beta chain sequence. The data were produced by immunoSEQ multiplex PCR, yet TCRdb's version contains in-frame clones alone and is incomplete. The sample includes more than 110,000 clones, roughly nine tenths of them seen just once. This entry comes from a study of control samples from healthy donors and cancer patients. CDR1 and CDR2 from the germline V gene are GTSNPN and SVGIG (reference sequence). V was pared by 0 bases and J by 2 bases, with 4 bases of the junction left unmatched. This CDR3 comprises 15 residues. The sequence derives from a woman in her 30s in good health. Sequencing used blood. The chain carries TRBV30 and TRBJ2-7; 10 nucleotides agree with TRBD1. CDR3 residues: CAWSVGDRGPYEQYF. In DNA form, the CDR3 reads TGTGCCTGGAGTGTTGGGGACAGGGGCCCCTACGAGCAGTACTTC.